This TCR beta chain is drawn from a study of shared clonotypes between healthy human individuals. Overall study: CD8 memory received one plate per donor, CD8 naive two, CD4 memory three and CD4 naive three. Findings and caveats of the study: An effect of sequencing depth on clonotype sharing among donors was expected.

In regard to this clone: Antigen: not known.

The study drew its donors from healthy HIV-negative adults without recent acute infections or vaccinations. Profiling relied on immunoSEQ multiplex PCR, and the TCRdb table lists in-frame clones only, not all of them. The profile shows nearly 1,000,000 clones, approximately 76% of them singletons. This CDR3 is 16 amino acids long. The germline CDR1 and CDR2 sequences are ENHRY and SYGVKD. Trimming cost V 4 bases and J 4 bases; bases outside gene matches: 10. The V gene is TRBV10-3, the J gene TRBJ2-7; 10 bases line up with TRBD1. The receptor's source is a man aged 18 to 30 in good health. The sequenced material came from memory CD4+ T cells sorted from blood. Subset: CD45RA-negative fraction. The CDR3 nucleotides are TGTGCCATCAGTGGGGGACAGGGGAATGGGGTATACGAGCAGTACTTC. Amino acids: CAISGGQGNGVYEQYF.